This T cell receptor (beta chain) was documented in a study of tumor-infiltrating lymphocytes in glioblastoma multiforme. Study findings and constraints: TCR plus mutation findings rest on a single glioblastoma patient. Unequal TCR RNA per T cell might skew measured clone sizes.

TCRB libraries came from RNA via three nested multiplex PCR rounds. TCRB-specific cDNA synthesis used around 0.5 ug of total RNA. Unique molecular identifiers were not described for the libraries. TCRdb ran MiXCR on the multiplex PCR reads and lists one entry per CDR3 protein. The table has just under 9,500 distinct CDR3 sequences, 74% seen once. The germline V gene has CDR1 SGHAT and CDR2 FQNNGV. The CDR3 contains 17 residues. After removal of 5 bases from V and 4 bases from J, the junction contained 15 bases not matched to a gene. A note on this clonotype: Its cognate antigen is unknown. This likely comes from a read error, as the CDR3 has no conserved phenylalanine or tryptophan at its end.

The source material was brain tumor tissue. The receptor was isolated from a male donor with glioblastoma. The chain is built from TRBV11-2 and TRBJ1-2; the match to TRBD1 covers 8 bases. The CDR3 region has the DNA TGTGCCAGCAGCCCTAGGCCGGGACAGGTTTACCGCTATGGCTACACCATC. It specifies CASSPRPGQVYRYGYTI.